The T cell receptor (beta chain) described here comes from a study of cytotoxic CD8 clonotypes in ibrutinib-treated CLL. Repertoires were generated with immunoSEQ multiplex PCR, while TCRdb's copy carries only in-frame clones and drops some. The data contain hundreds of thousands of clones, 67% of them singletons. This specimen consisted of PBMCs, obtained after 36 months of ibrutinib treatment. The TCR originated in a human donor with chronic lymphocytic leukemia.

The DNA for the CDR3 is TGTGCCAGCAGTTACTCGTATGAGCAGTTCTTC. Residues: CASSYSYEQFF. This chain uses TRBV6-5 with TRBJ2-1; the D is unclear. The CDR3 sequence is 11 residues long. V lost 0 bases and J 8 bases, leaving 2 bases between the germline ends. Germline V gives CDR1 MNHEY, CDR2 SVGAGI.